The 23 T cell receptor beta chains reported below all come from one sample, sequenced in a study of PD-L1 blockade in urothelial cancer. Assay: immunoSEQ multiplex PCR; the TCRdb copy retains only in-frame clones and omits some. The table records 100,000 to 150,000 clones, about 88% of them present only once. Time point denoted: pretreatment peripheral blood. This specimen was PBMCs, taken around atezolizumab (anti-PD-L1) treatment. The receptor set was obtained from a man aged 50 to 59 with urothelial cancer.

This clone was seen repeatedly, ten times or more. This chain's CDR3 is CASSSWEGAYEQYF. The DNA for the CDR3 is TGTGCCAGCAGTTCGTGGGAGGGGGCCTACGAGCAGTACTTC. The chain uses TRBV28 and TRBJ2-7; TRBD2 is a possible D gene (7 bases). CDR3 length: 14 amino acids. The V end was cut by 4 bases, the J end by 2 bases, with 12 bases between. Per the germline V gene, CDR1 is MDHEN and CDR2 is SYDVKM. Combining the CDR3 with reference TRBV28 and TRBJ2-7 gives the whole variable domain DVKVTQSSRYLVKRTGEKVFLECVQDMDHENMFWYRQDPGLGLRLIYFSYDVKMKEKGDIPEGYSVSREKKERFSLILESASTNQTSMYLCASSSWEGAYEQYFGPGTRLTVT.

This chain uses TRBV15 with TRBJ2-5; TRBD2 might be the D (6 bases). Judging by the DNA end, TRBJ2-7 fits better; the J call may be wrong. CDR3 length equals 14 residues. CDR1 and CDR2 from the germline V gene are LNHNV and YYDKDF (reference sequence). CDR3 bases: TGTGCCACAGCCTTCGGAGGGGTCTCCTACGAGCAGTACTTC. Protein sequence: CATAFGGVSYEQYF.

This chain uses TRBV15 with TRBJ2-7; D unclear. V lost 0 bases to trimming and J lost 7 bases, with 19 bases between them. The CDR3 covers 16 residues. Germline assignment: CDR1 LNHNV and CDR2 YYDKDF (reference sequence). CDR3 coding DNA: TGTGCCACCAGCAGAGAAGCTTCTCTTGGAGCGCGAGAGCAGTACTTC. Translation gives CATSREASLGAREQYF.

The rearrangement uses TRBV6-6 and TRBJ2-7, with D possibly matching TRBD2 (5 bases). Trimming took 6 bases from V and 0 from J, leaving 12 bases between them. Germline V gene sequence: CDR1 MNHNY, CDR2 SVGAGI (reference sequence). The CDR3 loop spans 14 amino acids. Here the CDR3 reads CASRVALGSYEQYF. For the CDR3, the DNA is TGTGCCAGCAGGGTAGCGCTGGGCTCCTACGAGCAGTACTTC.

The chain has TRBV7-9 and TRBJ2-5; TRBD2 matches 9 bases. This CDR3 spans 16 amino acids. CDR1 and CDR2 (germline): SEHNR, FQNEAQ (reference sequence). V was clipped by 2 bases and J by 2 bases; unmatched bases: 6. CDR3 sequence reads: CASSLLGLAVQETQYF. The CDR3, as DNA: TGTGCCAGCAGCTTATTGGGACTAGCAGTACAAGAGACCCAGTACTTC.

This sequence joins TRBV15 and TRBJ2-5, with D maybe TRBD1 (6 bases). The germline V gene has CDR1 LNHNV and CDR2 YYDKDF (reference sequence). V was shortened by 0 bases and J by 4 bases, with 12 bases between the two germline ends. The CDR3 runs 15 residues. In DNA form, the CDR3 reads TGTGCCACCAGCAGAGATCGCCCAGGGGTAGAGACCCAGTACTTC. Its translation: CATSRDRPGVETQYF.

This chain joins TRBV19 and TRBJ2-5, with 14 bases identical to TRBD2. V was pared by 4 bases and J by 4 bases, with 5 bases of the junction left unmatched. Germline V gene lookup returns CDR1 LNHDA and CDR2 SQIVND (reference sequence). CDR3 length: 16 amino acids. The CDR3 is CASSTGTSGRGETQYF. The CDR3 DNA reads as TGTGCCAGTAGTACAGGGACTAGCGGGAGAGGAGAGACCCAGTACTTC.

The V call is TRBV11-2, the J call TRBJ2-2; TRBD1 aligns across 10 bases. CDR1 SGHAT and CDR2 FQNNGV come from the germline V gene. V lost 3 bases to trimming and J lost 6 bases; unmatched junction nucleotides: 7. The CDR3 runs 16 residues. CDR3 nucleotide sequence: TGTGCCAGCAGCTTTGGAGGGACAGGGGTGTCCGGGGAGCTGTTTTTT. It encodes CASSFGGTGVSGELFF.

The CDR3 coding sequence is TGTGCCAGCAGTCTCGGGACTAGCGGGAGGGCCAGAGAGACCCAGTACTTC. It translates to CASSLGTSGRARETQYF. The V gene is TRBV27, the J gene TRBJ2-5, with TRBD2 identical over 16 bases. The V and J ends lost 5 bases and 4 bases, in that order; junction bases with no gene match: 7. This CDR3 region has 17 residues. CDR1 is MNHEY, CDR2 SMNVEV, per germline (reference sequence).

The V gene is TRBV7-9, the J gene TRBJ2-4; perhaps TRBD1 as D (5 bases). CDR3 length: 16 residues. V was trimmed by 0 bases and J by 0 bases, leaving 9 bases between them. Germline-derived CDR1 and CDR2 are SEHNR and FQNEAQ (reference sequence). The CDR3 reads CASSLAWQGAKNIQYF. CDR3 DNA sequence: TGTGCCAGCAGCTTAGCGTGGCAGGGAGCCAAAAACATTCAGTACTTC.

CDR3 amino acids: CATSRIGSYNEQFF. The CDR3 DNA sequence: TGTGCCACCAGCCGGATCGGGTCCTACAATGAGCAGTTCTTC. V gene TRBV15 combines with J gene TRBJ2-1; unclear D gene. CDR3 size: 14 residues. V lost 5 bases to trimming and J lost 1 base, with 9 bases between them. In germline, CDR1 is LNHNV, CDR2 YYDKDF (reference sequence).

This sequence joins TRBV18 and TRBJ2-7; D gene uncertain. The CDR3 has 13 amino acids. V lost 2 bases and J lost 3, with 8 bases in between. Germline V gives CDR1 KGHSH, CDR2 LQKENI. The CDR3 DNA reads TGTGCCAGCTCACCAGCGGTTGGCTACGAGCAGTACTTC. Its protein is CASSPAVGYEQYF. Based on the CDR3 plus reference TRBV18 and TRBJ2-7, the full variable domain is NAGVMQNPRHLVRRRGQEARLRCSPMKGHSHVYWYRQLPEEGLKFMVYLQKENIIDESGMPKERFSAEFPKEGPSILRIQQVVRGDSAAYFCASSPAVGYEQYFGPGTRLTVT.

V is TRBV18 and J is TRBJ2-5, with 7 bases identical to TRBD1. The CDR3 spans 15 residues. Germline CDR1 and CDR2: KGHSH and LQKENI. Trimming removed 0 bases from V and 3 bases from J; junction bases left unmatched: 4. As DNA, the CDR3 is TGTGCCAGCTCACCACCGTGGGACAGCAAAGAGACCCAGTACTTC. Protein: CASSPPWDSKETQYF.

This clone was picked up many times. The chain joins TRBV7-9 to TRBJ2-7; the match to TRBD2 covers 10 bases. Trimming at V came to 5 bases and at J to 5 bases, leaving 9 bases not matched to a gene. The CDR3 is 15 residues long. The germline V gene has CDR1 SEHNR and CDR2 FQNEAQ (reference sequence). The CDR3 DNA sequence: TGTGCCAGCAGCCGCAGTTTAGGGACTAGCGACGAGCAGTACTTC. Translated, it gives CASSRSLGTSDEQYF. The complete variable domain, with remaining parts taken from reference TRBV7-9 and TRBJ2-7, reads DTGVSQNPRHKITKRGQNVTFRCDPISEHNRLYWYRQTLGQGPEFLTYFQNEAQLEKSRLLSDRFSAERPKGSFSTLEIQRTEQGDSAMYLCASSRSLGTSDEQYFGPGTRLTVT.

The chain carries TRBV28 and TRBJ1-5; TRBD1 matches 8 bases. CDR1 MDHEN and CDR2 SYDVKM come from the germline V gene. The length of the CDR3 is 15 residues. V shed 4 bases, J shed 2 bases, and the junction held 4 bases outside the gene matches. Here the CDR3 reads CASSSRGQGNQPQHF. Here the CDR3 DNA reads TGTGCCAGCAGTTCCAGGGGGCAGGGCAATCAGCCCCAGCATTTT. The whole variable domain, remainder taken from reference TRBV28 and TRBJ1-5, is DVKVTQSSRYLVKRTGEKVFLECVQDMDHENMFWYRQDPGLGLRLIYFSYDVKMKEKGDIPEGYSVSREKKERFSLILESASTNQTSMYLCASSSRGQGNQPQHFGDGTRLSIL.

The V call is TRBV6-5, the J call TRBJ2-6; D unclear. The CDR3 is 16 residues long. The germline gives CDR1 MNHEY, CDR2 SVGAGI. Trimming pared 1 base from V and 1 base from J, leaving 8 bases between. The CDR3: CASSYLSRSGANVLTF. The CDR3 coding sequence is TGTGCCAGCAGTTACTTGTCCAGATCTGGGGCCAACGTCCTGACTTTC.

This chain connects TRBV7-2 to TRBJ2-5; D gene uncertain. The germline gives CDR1 SGHTA, CDR2 FQGNSA. The CDR3 is made up of 14 amino acids. The V gene lost 1 base and the J gene lost 2 bases, with 8 bases spanning the gap. The CDR3 loop reads CASSLGGQQETQYF. In DNA form, the CDR3 reads TGTGCCAGCAGCTTAGGTGGCCAGCAAGAGACCCAGTACTTC.

This chain uses TRBV7-2 with TRBJ2-3, with 12 bases that match TRBD2. This CDR3 has 16 residues. Germline-derived CDR1 and CDR2 are SGHTA and FQGNSA. Trimming at V came to 5 bases and at J to 1 base, leaving 4 bases not matched to a gene. The CDR3 nucleotides read TGTGCCAGCAGCGGACTAGCGGGGAGCGGCACAGATACGCAGTATTTT. It translates to CASSGLAGSGTDTQYF.

This clone has only a few counts. The chain uses TRBV2 and TRBJ2-7; TRBD1 matches at 10 bases. The CDR3 is 12 residues long. The J segment lost 8 bases and the V segment lost 8 bases, leaving 6 bases of the junction unmatched. Germline CDR1 and CDR2: SNHLY and FYNNEI. The CDR3 here is CASAGQGSKQYF. Written as DNA, the CDR3 is TGTGCCAGCGCGGGACAGGGGTCCAAGCAGTACTTC.

The chain is built from TRBV28 and TRBJ2-3, with 8 bases aligning to TRBD2. This CDR3 comprises 16 residues. The V and J ends lost 8 bases and 6 bases, in that order; junction bases with no gene match: 16. Germline CDR1 MDHEN, CDR2 SYDVKM. The CDR3 nucleotides read TGTGCCAGCCGGCGGTTTCCAGCGGGAGAGACTGATACGCAGTATTTT. It yields the protein CASRRFPAGETDTQYF.

The J gene is TRBJ2-7, the V gene TRBV5-1; 8 bases line up with TRBD2. V dropped 4 bases and J dropped 2; count of bases not matched to a gene: 17. The CDR3 has 18 amino acids. The germline V gene has CDR1 SGHRS and CDR2 YFSETQ. The DNA of the CDR3 is TGCGCCAGCAGCCCGGGACGCCAAAGGGAGCGGGAGACCTACGAGCAGTACTTC. Protein sequence: CASSPGRQRERETYEQYF.

The rearrangement links TRBV15 to TRBJ1-5, with D tentatively TRBD1 (5 bases). The CDR3 contains 14 residues. V shed 1 base and J shed 8 bases, with 12 bases lying between them. Germline-derived CDR1 and CDR2 are LNHNV and YYDKDF (reference sequence). CDR3 loop: CATSRGTNREPQHF. The CDR3 region has the DNA TGTGCCACCAGCAGAGGGACAAATCGGGAGCCCCAGCATTTT.

The chain combines TRBV7-3 with TRBJ2-3; 8 nucleotides line up with TRBD2. Unmatched junction bases numbered 9, after V lost 6 bases and J lost 4 bases. The CDR3 covers 15 residues. CDR1 SGHTA and CDR2 FQGTGA come from the germline V gene. The CDR3 region has the DNA TGTGCCAGCAGTCTGAGGACCGGGGGGGCAGATACGCAGTATTTT. As protein: CASSLRTGGADTQYF.